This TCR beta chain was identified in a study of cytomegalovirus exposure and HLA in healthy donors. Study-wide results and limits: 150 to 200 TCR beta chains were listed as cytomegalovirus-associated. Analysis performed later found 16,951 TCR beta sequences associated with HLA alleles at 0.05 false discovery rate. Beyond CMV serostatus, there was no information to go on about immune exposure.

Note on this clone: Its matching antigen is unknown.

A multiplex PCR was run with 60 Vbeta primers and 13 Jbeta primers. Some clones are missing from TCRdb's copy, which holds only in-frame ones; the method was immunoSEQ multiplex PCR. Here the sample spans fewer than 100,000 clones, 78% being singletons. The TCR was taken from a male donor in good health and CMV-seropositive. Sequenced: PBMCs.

The CDR3 reads CASSSTYYHYNEQFF. For the CDR3, the DNA is TGTGCCAGCAGTTCGACTTACTATCATTACAATGAGCAGTTCTTC. V usage is TRBV28 and J usage is TRBJ2-1; D remains ambiguous. CDR3 length: 15 amino acids. V dropped 4 bases and J dropped 4 bases, with 14 bases sitting between them. CDR1 is MDHEN, CDR2 SYDVKM, per germline. Complete variable domain (other parts from reference TRBV28 and TRBJ2-1): DVKVTQSSRYLVKRTGEKVFLECVQDMDHENMFWYRQDPGLGLRLIYFSYDVKMKEKGDIPEGYSVSREKKERFSLILESASTNQTSMYLCASSSTYYHYNEQFFGPGTRLTVL.